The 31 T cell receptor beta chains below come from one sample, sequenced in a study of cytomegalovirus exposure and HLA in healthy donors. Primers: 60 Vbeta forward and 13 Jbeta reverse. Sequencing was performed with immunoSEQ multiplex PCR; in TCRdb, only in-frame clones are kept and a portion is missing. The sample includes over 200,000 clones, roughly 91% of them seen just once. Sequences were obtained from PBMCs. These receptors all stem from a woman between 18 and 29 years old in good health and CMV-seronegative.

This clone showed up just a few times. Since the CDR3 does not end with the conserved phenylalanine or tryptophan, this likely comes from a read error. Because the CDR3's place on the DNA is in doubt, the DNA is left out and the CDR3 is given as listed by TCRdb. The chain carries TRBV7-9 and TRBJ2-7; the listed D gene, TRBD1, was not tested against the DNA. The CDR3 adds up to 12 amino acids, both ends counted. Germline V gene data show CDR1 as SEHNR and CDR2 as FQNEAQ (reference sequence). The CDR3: CSSSQGPGHRTL.

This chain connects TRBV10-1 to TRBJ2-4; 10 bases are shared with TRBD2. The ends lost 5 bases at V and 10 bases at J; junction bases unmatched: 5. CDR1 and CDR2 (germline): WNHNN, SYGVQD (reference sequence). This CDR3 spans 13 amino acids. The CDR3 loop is CASSSGGARIQYF. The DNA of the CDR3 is TGCGCCAGCAGTAGCGGGGGGGCCCGGATTCAGTACTTC.

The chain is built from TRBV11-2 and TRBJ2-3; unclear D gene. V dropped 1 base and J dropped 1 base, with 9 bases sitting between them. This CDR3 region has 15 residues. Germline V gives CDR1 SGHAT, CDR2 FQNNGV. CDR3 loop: CASSLVRRGTDTQYF. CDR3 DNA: TGTGCCAGCAGCTTAGTTCGGAGAGGCACAGATACGCAGTATTTT.

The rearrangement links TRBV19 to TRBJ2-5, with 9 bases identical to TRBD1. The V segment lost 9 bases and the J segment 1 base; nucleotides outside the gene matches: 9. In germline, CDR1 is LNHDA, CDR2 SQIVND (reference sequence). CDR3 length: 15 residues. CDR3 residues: CASATVGQGQETQYF. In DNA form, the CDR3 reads TGTGCCAGCGCGACCGTGGGACAGGGCCAAGAGACCCAGTACTTC.

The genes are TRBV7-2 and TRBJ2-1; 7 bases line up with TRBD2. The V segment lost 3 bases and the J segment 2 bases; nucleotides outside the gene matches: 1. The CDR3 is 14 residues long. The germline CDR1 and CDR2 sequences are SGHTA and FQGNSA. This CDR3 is CASSFGLAYNEQFF. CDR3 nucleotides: TGTGCCAGCAGCTTCGGACTAGCCTACAATGAGCAGTTCTTC. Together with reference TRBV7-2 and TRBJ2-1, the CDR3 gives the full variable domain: GAGVSQSPSNKVTEKGKDVELRCDPISGHTALYWYRQSLGQGLEFLIYFQGNSAPDKSGLPSDRFSAERTGGSVSTLTIQRTQQEDSAVYLCASSFGLAYNEQFFGPGTRLTVL.

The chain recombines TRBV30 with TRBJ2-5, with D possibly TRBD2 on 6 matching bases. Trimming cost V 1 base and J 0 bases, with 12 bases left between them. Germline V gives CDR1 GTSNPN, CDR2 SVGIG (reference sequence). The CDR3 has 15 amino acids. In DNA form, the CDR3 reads TGTGCCTGGAGTGCCCCGGGACTTTACCAAGAGACCCAGTACTTC. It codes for CAWSAPGLYQETQYF.

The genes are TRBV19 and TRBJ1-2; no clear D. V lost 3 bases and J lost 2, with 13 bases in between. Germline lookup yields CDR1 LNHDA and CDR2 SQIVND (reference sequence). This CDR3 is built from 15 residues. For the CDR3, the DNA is TGTGCCAGTAGTATTTTCCTATGGGAGAACTATGGCTACACCTTC. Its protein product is CASSIFLWENYGYTF.

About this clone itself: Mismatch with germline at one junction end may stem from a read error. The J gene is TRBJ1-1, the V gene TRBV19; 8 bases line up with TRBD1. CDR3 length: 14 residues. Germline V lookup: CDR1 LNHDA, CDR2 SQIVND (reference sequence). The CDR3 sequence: CASSIDLATGALRW. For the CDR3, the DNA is TGTGCCAGTAGTATAGATCTGGCGACAGGGGCGCTAAGGTGG.

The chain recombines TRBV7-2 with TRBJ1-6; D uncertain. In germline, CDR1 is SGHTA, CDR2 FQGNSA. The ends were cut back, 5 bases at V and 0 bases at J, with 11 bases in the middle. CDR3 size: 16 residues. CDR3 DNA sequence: TGTGCCAGCAGCGTACGACTGAGCTCCTATAATTCACCCCTCCACTTT. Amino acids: CASSVRLSSYNSPLHF.

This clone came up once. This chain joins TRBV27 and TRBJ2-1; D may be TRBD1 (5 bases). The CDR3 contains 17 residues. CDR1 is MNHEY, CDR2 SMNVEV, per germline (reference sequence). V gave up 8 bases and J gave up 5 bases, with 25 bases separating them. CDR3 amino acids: CASGHHFSEAPNNEQFF. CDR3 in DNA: TGTGCCAGCGGACATCACTTCTCCGAGGCTCCAAACAATGAGCAGTTCTTC.

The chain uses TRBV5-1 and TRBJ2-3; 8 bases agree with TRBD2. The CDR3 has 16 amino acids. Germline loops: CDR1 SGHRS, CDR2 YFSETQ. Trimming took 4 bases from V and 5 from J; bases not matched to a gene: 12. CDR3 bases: TGCGCCAGCAGCCAAACGAAGCGGGAGACAGAAGATACGCAGTATTTT. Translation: CASSQTKRETEDTQYF.

The CDR3 nucleotides are TGTGCCAGCAGTTCCCAAGAAGGGGCCTACAATGAGCAGTTCTTC. Translation gives CASSSQEGAYNEQFF. The gene calls are TRBV6-6 and TRBJ2-1; perhaps TRBD1 as D (5 bases). Trimming cost V 4 bases and J 2 bases, with 12 bases left between them. Germline V gives CDR1 MNHNY, CDR2 SVGAGI (reference sequence). There are 15 residues in the CDR3.

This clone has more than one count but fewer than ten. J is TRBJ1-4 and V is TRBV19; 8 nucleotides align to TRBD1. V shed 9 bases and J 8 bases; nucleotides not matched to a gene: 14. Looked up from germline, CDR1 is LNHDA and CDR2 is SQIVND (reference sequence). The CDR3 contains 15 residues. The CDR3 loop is CASQARMDRVEKLFF. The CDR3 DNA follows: TGTGCCAGCCAGGCCCGAATGGACAGGGTCGAAAAACTGTTTTTT.

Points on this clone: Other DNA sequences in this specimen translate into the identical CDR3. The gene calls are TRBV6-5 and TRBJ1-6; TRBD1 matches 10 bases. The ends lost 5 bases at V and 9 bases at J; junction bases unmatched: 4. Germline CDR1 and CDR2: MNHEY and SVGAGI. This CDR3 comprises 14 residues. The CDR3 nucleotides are TGTGCCAGCAGTCGGACAGGGGGAGGTTCACCCCTCCACTTT. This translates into CASSRTGGGSPLHF.

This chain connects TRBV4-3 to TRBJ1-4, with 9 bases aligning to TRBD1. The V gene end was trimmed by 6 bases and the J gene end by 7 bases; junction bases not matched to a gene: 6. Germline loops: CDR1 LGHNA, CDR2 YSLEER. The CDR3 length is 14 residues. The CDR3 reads CASRRDRDAEKLFF. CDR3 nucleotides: TGCGCCAGCAGGAGGGACAGGGATGCTGAAAAACTGTTTTTT.

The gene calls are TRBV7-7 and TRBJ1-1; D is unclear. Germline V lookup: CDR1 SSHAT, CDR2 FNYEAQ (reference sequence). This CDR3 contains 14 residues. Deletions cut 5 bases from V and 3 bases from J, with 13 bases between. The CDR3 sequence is CASSPPTSHTEAFF. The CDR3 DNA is TGTGCCAGCAGCCCGCCGACATCACACACTGAAGCTTTCTTT. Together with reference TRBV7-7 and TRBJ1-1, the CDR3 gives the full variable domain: GAGVSQSPRYKVTKRGQDVTLRCDPISSHATLYWYQQALGQGPEFLTYFNYEAQPDKSGLPSDRFSAERPEGSISTLTIQRTEQRDSAMYRCASSPPTSHTEAFFGQGTRLTVV.

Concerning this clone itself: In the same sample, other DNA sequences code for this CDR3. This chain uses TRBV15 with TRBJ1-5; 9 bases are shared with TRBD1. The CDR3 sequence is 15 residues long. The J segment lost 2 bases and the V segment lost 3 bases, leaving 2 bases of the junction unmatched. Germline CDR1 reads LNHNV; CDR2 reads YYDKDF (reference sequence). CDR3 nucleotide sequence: TGTGCCACCAGCAGGGACAGGGGTCGCAATCAGCCCCAGCATTTT. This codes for CATSRDRGRNQPQHF. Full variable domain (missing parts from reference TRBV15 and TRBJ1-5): DAMVIQNPRYQVTQFGKPVTLSCSQTLNHNVMYWYQQKSSQAPKLLFHYYDKDFNNEADTPDNFQSRRPNTSFCFLDIRSPGLGDTAMYLCATSRDRGRNQPQHFGDGTRLSIL.

The CDR3 loop reads CASSLATEAFF. The DNA for the CDR3 is TGTGCCAGCAGCTTGGCCACTGAAGCTTTCTTT. This chain links TRBV11-2 with TRBJ1-1, with unresolved D. Germline CDR1 reads SGHAT; CDR2 reads FQNNGV. Trimming shortened V by 3 bases and J by 4 bases, and 3 bases separated the two germline ends. The CDR3 length is 11 residues.

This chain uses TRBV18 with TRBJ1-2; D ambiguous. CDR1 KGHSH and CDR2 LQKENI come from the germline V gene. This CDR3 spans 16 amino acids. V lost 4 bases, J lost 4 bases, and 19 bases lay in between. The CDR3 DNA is TGTGCCAGCTCACGGTTAGCCAGGACGGACTCCTATGGCTACACCTTC. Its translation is CASSRLARTDSYGYTF.

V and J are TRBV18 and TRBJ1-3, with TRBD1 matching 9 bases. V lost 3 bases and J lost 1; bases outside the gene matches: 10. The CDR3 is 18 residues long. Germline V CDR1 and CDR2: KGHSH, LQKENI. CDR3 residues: CASSPAGTGKGSGNTIYF. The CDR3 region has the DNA TGTGCCAGCTCACCCGCCGGGACAGGGAAGGGTTCTGGAAACACCATATATTTT.

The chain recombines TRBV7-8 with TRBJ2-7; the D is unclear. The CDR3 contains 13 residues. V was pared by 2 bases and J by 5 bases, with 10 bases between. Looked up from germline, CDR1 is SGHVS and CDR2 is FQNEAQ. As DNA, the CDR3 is TGTGCCAGCAGCTTAAGAGCCCGCAACGAGCAGTACTTC. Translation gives CASSLRARNEQYF. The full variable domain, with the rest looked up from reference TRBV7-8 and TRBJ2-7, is GAGVSQSPRYKVAKRGQDVALRCDPISGHVSLFWYQQALGQGPEFLTYFQNEAQLDKSGLPSDRFFAERPEGSVSTLKIQRTQQEDSAVYLCASSLRARNEQYFGPGTRLTVT.

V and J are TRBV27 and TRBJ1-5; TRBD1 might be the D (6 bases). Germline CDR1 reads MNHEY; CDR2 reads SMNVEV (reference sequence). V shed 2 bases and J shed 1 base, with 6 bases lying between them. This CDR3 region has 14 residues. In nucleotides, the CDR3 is TGTGCCAGCAGTTTAAGGGGGAGCAATCAGCCCCAGCATTTT. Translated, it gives CASSLRGSNQPQHF.

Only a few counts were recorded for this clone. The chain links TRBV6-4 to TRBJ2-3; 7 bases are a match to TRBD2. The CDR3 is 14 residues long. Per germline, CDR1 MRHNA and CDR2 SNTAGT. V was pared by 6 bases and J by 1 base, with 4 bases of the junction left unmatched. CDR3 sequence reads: CASSVGLGTDTQYF. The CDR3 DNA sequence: TGTGCCAGCAGCGTTGGACTAGGCACAGATACGCAGTATTTT.

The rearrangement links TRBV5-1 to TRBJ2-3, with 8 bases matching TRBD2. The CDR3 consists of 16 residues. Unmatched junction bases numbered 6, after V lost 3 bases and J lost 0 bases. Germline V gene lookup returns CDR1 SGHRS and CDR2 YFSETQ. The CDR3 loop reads CASSSIAGTSTDTQYF. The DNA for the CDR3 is TGCGCCAGCAGCTCGATAGCGGGGACTAGCACAGATACGCAGTATTTT.

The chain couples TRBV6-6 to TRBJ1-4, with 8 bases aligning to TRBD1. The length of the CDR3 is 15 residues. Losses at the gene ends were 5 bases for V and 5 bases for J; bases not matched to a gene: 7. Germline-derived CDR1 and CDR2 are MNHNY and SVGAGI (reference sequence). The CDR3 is CASSPGDRRNEKLFF. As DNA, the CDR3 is TGTGCCAGCAGTCCCGGGGACAGGCGGAATGAAAAACTGTTTTTT.

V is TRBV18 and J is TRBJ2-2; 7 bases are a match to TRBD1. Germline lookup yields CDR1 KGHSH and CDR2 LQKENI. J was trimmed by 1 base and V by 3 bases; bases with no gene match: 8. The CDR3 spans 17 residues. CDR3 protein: CASSPFRGIGNTGELFF. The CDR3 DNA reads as TGTGCCAGCTCACCTTTCAGGGGGATCGGGAACACCGGGGAGCTGTTTTTT. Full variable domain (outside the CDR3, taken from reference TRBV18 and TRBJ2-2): NAGVMQNPRHLVRRRGQEARLRCSPMKGHSHVYWYRQLPEEGLKFMVYLQKENIIDESGMPKERFSAEFPKEGPSILRIQQVVRGDSAAYFCASSPFRGIGNTGELFFGEGSRLTVL.

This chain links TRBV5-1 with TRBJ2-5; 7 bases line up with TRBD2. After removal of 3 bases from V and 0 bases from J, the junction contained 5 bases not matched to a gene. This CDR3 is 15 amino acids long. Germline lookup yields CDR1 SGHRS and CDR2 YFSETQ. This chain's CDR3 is CASSSYLADQETQYF. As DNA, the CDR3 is TGCGCCAGCAGCTCCTACCTAGCGGACCAAGAGACCCAGTACTTC.

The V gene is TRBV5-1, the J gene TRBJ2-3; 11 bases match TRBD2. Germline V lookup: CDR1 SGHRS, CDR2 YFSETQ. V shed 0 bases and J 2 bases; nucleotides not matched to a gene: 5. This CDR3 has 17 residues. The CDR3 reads CASSLALAGGTTDTQYF. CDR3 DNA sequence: TGCGCCAGCAGCTTGGCCCTAGCGGGAGGTACCACAGATACGCAGTATTTT.

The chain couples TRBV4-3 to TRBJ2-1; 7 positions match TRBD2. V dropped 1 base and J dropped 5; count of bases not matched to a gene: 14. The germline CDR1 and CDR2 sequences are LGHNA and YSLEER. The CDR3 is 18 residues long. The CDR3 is CASSQALKREGGNNEQFF. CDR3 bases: TGCGCCAGCAGCCAAGCTCTGAAGAGGGAGGGAGGAAACAATGAGCAGTTCTTC.

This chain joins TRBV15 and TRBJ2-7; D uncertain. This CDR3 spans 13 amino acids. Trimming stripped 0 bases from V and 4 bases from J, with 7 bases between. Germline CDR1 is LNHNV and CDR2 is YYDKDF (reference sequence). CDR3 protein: CATSRDLQYEQYF. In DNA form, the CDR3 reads TGTGCCACCAGCAGAGACCTTCAGTACGAGCAGTACTTC.

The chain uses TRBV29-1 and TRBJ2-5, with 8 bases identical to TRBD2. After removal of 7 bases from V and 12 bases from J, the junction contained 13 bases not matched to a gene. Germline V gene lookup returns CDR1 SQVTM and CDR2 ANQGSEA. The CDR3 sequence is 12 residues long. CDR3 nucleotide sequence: TGCAGCGCTCAGACTAGCGACGCGGGAAAGTACTTC. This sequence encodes CSAQTSDAGKYF.